This T cell receptor (beta chain) was profiled in a study of T-cell reconstitution after alpha-beta-depleted transplantation in children. The study, taken as a whole, reports: Reportedly, alpha-beta T cells present about two months post-transplant originated from several hundred expanded clones of graft origin. Newly made T cells mostly supplied T-cell counts and diversity one year after transplant.

This clonotype was observed a few times. Its target is not known. Researchers prepared the TCRbeta library using unique molecular identifiers, the study reports. TCRdb processed the PCR reads anew with MiXCR; each CDR3 protein has one entry. The table lists fewer than 700,000 distinct CDR3 sequences, under 15% of them singletons. The receptor's source is a male patient aged 10 to 17 who had a stem cell transplant for acute myeloid leukemia, so the T cells may come from the graft donor. Sequencing was performed on PBMCs, mostly from graft donor cells, taken 360 days after TCRalphabeta/CD19-depleted stem cell transplant.

The chain's CDR3 is CASSQEGGAGNEKLFF. CDR3 coding DNA: TGCGCCAGCAGCCAAGAGGGAGGGGCTGGTAATGAAAAACTGTTTTTT. V is TRBV4-3 and J is TRBJ1-4, with a weak D call TRBD1 (5 bases). This CDR3 contains 16 residues. V gave up 0 bases and J gave up 4 bases, with 12 bases separating them. CDR1 and CDR2 from the germline V gene are LGHNA and YSLEER.